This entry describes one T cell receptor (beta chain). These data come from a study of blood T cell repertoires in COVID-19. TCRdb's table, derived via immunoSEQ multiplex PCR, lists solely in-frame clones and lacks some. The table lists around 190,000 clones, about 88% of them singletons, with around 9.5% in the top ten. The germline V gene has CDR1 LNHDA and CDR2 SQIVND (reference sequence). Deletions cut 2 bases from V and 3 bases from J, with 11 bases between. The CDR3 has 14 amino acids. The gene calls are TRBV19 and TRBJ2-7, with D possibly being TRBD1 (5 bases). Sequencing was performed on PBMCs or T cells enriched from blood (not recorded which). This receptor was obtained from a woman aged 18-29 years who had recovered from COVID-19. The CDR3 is CASSIQSRDYEQYF. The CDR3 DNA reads TGTGCCAGTAGTATACAGAGCAGGGACTACGAGCAGTACTTC.